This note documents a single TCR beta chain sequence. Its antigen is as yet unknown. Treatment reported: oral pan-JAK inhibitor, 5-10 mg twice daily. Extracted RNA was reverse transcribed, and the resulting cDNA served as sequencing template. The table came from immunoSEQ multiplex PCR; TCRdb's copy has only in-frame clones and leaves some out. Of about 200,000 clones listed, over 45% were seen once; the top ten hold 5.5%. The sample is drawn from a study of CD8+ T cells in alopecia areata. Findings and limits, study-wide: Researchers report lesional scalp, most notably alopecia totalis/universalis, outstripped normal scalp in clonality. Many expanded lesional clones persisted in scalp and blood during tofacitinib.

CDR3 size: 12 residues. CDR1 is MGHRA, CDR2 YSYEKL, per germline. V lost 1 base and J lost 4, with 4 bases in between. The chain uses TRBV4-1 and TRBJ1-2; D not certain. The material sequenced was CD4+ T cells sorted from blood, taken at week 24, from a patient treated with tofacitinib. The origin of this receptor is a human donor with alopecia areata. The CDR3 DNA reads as TGCGCCAGCAGCCAAGTAGGCTATGGCTACACCTTC. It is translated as CASSQVGYGYTF.